This T cell receptor (beta chain) was obtained from a study of blood T cell repertoires in COVID-19. In the study overall: Sources were T cells, B-cell-depleted T cells, or PBMCs; the material itself was cDNA or gDNA.

The length of the CDR3 is 16 residues. Per the germline V gene, CDR1 is WSHSY and CDR2 is SAAADI. Deletions cut 6 bases from V and 0 bases from J, with 15 bases between. Assay: immunoSEQ multiplex PCR; the TCRdb copy retains only in-frame clones and omits some. The sample records around 83,000 clones, 70% to 90% being singletons. This clonotype was sampled from a man at least 80 years old with active or convalescent COVID-19. The rearrangement uses TRBV10-2 and TRBJ1-5; unclear D gene. The sequenced sample was peripheral blood. The CDR3 sequence is CASSEEFRSSNQPQHF. The CDR3 bases are TGCGCCAGCAGCGAAGAGTTTAGGAGTAGCAATCAGCCCCAGCATTTT.